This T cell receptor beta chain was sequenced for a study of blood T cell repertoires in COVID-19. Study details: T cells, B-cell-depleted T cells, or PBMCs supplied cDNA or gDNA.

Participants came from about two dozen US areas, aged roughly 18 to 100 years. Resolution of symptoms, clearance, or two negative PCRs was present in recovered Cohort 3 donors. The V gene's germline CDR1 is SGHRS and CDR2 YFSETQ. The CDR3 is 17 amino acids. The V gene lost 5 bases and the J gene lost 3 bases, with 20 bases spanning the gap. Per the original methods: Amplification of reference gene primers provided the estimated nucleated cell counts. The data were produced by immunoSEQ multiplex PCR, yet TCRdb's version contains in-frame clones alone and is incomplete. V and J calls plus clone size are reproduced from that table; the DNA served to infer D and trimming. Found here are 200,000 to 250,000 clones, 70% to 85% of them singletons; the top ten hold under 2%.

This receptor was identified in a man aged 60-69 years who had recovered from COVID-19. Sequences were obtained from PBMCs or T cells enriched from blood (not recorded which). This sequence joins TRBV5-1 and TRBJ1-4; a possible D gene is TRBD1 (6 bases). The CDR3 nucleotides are TGCGCCAGCAGGTCTTCAGGGGCGGGCATGGCTAATGAAAAACTGTTTTTT. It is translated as CASRSSGAGMANEKLFF.